This section outlines one TCR beta chain sequence together with its context. Its specificity is unknown. This sample is drawn from a study of T cell responses to AZD1222 COVID-19 vaccine. Regarding the study as a whole: At baseline, just five or six AZD1222 recipients tested seropositive.

The data were produced by immunoSEQ multiplex PCR, yet TCRdb's version contains in-frame clones alone and is incomplete. Of tens of thousands of clones in the sample, roughly 87% are singletons; the top ten hold over 3.5%. V dropped 0 bases and J dropped 0 bases, with 4 bases sitting between them. The CDR3 contains 14 residues. CDR1 SGDLS and CDR2 YYNGEE come from the germline V gene. This chain joins TRBV9 and TRBJ1-3; D remains unclear. This clonotype was obtained from an adult in good health. Source: peripheral blood, taken on day 0 of AZD1222 vaccination. CDR3 region: CASSVVGSGNTIYF. In nucleotides, the CDR3 is TGTGCCAGCAGCGTAGTCGGCTCTGGAAACACCATATATTTT.